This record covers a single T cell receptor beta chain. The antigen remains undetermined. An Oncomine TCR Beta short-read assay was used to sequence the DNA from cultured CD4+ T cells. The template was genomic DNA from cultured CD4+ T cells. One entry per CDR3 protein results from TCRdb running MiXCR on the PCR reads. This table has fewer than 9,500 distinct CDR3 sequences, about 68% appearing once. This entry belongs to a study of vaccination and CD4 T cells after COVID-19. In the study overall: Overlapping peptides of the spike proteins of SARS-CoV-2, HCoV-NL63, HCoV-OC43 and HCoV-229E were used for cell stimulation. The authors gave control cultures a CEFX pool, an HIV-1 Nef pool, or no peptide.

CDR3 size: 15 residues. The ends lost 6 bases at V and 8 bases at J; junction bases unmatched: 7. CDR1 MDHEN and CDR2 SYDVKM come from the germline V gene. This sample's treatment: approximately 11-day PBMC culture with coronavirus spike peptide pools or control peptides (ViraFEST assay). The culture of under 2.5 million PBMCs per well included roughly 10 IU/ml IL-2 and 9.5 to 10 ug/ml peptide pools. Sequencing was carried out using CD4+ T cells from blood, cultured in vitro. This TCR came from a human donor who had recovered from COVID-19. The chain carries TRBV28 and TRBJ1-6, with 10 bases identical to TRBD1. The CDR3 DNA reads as TGTGCCAGCAGCCCCCTGGGACAGGGGTATTCACCCCTCCACTTT. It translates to CASSPLGQGYSPLHF.